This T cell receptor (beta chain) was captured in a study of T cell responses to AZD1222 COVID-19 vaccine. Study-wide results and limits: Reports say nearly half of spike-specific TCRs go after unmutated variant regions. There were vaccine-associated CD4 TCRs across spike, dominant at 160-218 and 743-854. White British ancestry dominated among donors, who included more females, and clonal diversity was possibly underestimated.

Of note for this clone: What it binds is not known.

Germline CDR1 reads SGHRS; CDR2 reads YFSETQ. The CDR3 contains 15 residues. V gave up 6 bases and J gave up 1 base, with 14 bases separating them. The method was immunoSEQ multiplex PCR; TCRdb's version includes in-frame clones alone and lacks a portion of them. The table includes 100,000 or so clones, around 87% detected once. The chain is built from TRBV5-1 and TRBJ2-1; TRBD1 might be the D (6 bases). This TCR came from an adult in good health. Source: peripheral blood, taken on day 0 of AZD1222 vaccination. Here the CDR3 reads CASTTEGESYNEQFF. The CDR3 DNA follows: TGCGCCAGCACTACCGAGGGGGAGTCCTACAATGAGCAGTTCTTC.